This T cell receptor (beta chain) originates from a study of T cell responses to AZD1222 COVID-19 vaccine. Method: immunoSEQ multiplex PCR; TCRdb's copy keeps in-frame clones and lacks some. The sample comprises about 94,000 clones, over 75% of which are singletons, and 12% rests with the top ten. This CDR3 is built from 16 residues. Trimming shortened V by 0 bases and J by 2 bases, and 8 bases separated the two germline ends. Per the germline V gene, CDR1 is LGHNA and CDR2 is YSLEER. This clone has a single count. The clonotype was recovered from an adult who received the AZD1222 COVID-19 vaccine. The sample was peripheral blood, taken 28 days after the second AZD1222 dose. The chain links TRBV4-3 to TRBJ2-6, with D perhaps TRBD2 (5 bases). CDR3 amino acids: CASSQEWGAGANVLTF. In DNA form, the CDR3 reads TGCGCCAGCAGCCAAGAATGGGGAGCTGGGGCCAACGTCCTGACTTTC.